The T cell receptor beta chain under discussion was sequenced for a study of T cells in narcolepsy. The assay was immunoSEQ multiplex PCR, and TCRdb's table has in-frame clones only and misses some. The table has under 30,000 clones, 75% to 85% seen once. The receptor's source is a human donor with narcolepsy. Source material: CD45RA- memory CD4+ T cells from PBMCs.

The CDR3 here is CASSQGTGESVHF. For the CDR3, the DNA is TGTGCCAGCAGCCAGGGGACAGGGGAATCGGTGCATTTT. The chain recombines TRBV7-6 with TRBJ1-5; 10 nucleotides line up with TRBD1. The CDR3 is made up of 13 amino acids. Germline CDR1 is SGHVS and CDR2 is FNYEAQ. V was pared by 5 bases and J by 15 bases, with 10 bases of the junction left unmatched.